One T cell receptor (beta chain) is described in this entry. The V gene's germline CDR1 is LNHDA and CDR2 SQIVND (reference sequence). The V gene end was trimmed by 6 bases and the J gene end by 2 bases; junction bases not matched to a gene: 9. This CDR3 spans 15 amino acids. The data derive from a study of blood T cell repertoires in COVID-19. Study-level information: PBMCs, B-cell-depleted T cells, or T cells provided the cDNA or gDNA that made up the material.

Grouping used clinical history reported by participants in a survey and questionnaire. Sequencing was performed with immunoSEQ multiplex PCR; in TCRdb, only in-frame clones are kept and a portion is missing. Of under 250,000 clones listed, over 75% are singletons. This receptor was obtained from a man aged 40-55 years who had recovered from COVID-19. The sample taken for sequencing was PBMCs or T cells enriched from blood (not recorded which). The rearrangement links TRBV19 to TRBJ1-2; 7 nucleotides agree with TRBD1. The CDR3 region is CASREESTGNYGYTF. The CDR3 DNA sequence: TGTGCCAGTAGGGAGGAGTCGACAGGGAACTATGGCTACACCTTC. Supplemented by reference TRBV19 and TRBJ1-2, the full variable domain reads DGGITQSPKYLFRKEGQNVTLSCEQNLNHDAMYWYRQDPGQGLRLIYYSQIVNDFQKGDIAEGYSVSREKKESFPLTVTSAQKNPTAFYLCASREESTGNYGYTFGSGTRLTVV.